This T cell receptor (beta chain) stems from a study of early T cells in non-severe SARS-CoV-2 infection. Study summary: Sequencing of unsorted whole blood was done on bulk RNA, leaving chains unpaired.

Comments on this clonotype: No antigen is known for it.

Attached unique molecular identifiers marked individual cDNA molecules. TCRdb re-called the 5' RACE reads through MiXCR, storing one row per CDR3 protein. The sample holds some 110,000 distinct CDR3 sequences, 15% seen once. Study-level findings and limits: Anti-spike CD8 responses were favored by VDJdb matching, which missed private and CD4 specificities.

The sequencing input was whole blood. The sequence was obtained from an adult who was a healthcare worker with PCR-confirmed SARS-CoV-2 infection or an uninfected control (not recorded which).

CDR3 nucleotide sequence: TGTGCCAGCAGCTTTTTTCGGGGGGGCCGAGGCACAGATACGCAGTATTTT. It yields the protein CASSFFRGGRGTDTQYF. The chain uses TRBV5-4 and TRBJ2-3; TRBD2 matches at 8 bases. Germline trimming cut 2 bases from V and 1 base from J; bases unmatched to any gene: 9. Germline CDR1 reads SGHNT; CDR2 reads YYREEE (reference sequence). This CDR3 comprises 17 residues.